Sequencing of this T cell receptor beta chain was carried out in a study of T cell changes during pregnancy in multiple sclerosis. Sequencing used immunoSEQ multiplex PCR; TCRdb keeps in-frame clones, though not all of them. The sample carries fewer than 95,000 clones, roughly 90% recorded once. Germline V gene data show CDR1 as MDHEN and CDR2 as SYDVKM. Losses at the gene ends were 6 bases for V and 7 bases for J; bases not matched to a gene: 12. CDR3 length: 15 residues. This clone appeared a single time. The rearrangement joins TRBV28 to TRBJ2-7, with 10 bases matching TRBD2. The sample in question was peripheral blood, obtained in the first trimester of pregnancy. This sequence originates from a female donor in good health, enrolled as a control in a pregnancy study. CDR3 sequence: CASRGLALGVREQYF. The CDR3 DNA reads as TGTGCCAGCAGGGGACTAGCGCTCGGCGTGCGGGAGCAGTACTTC.